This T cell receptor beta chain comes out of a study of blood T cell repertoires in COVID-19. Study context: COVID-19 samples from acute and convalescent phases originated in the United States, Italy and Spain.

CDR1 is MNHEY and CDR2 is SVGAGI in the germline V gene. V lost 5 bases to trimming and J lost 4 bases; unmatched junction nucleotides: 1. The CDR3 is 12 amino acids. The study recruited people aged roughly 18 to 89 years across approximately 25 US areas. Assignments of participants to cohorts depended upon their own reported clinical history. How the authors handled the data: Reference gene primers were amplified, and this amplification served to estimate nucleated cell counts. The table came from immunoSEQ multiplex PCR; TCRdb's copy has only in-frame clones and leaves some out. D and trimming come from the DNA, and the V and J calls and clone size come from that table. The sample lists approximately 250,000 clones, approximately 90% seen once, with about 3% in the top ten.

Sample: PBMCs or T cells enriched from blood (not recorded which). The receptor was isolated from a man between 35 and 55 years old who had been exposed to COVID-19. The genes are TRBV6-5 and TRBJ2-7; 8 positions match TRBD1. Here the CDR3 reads CASSRDRYEQYF. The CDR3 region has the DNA TGTGCCAGCAGTCGGGACAGGTACGAGCAGTACTTC.